This T cell receptor beta chain was retrieved from a study of T cells in Graves' hyperthyroidism and ophthalmopathy. The J segment lost 9 bases and the V segment lost 1 base, leaving 0 bases of the junction unmatched. Germline values: CDR1 SGHNT, CDR2 YENEEA. CDR3 length: 14 amino acids. Researchers took RNA transcripts and amplified the TCR beta CDR3 regions from them. An initial round of RT-PCR targeting the TCR CDR3 relied on the HTBI primer set. TCRdb recomputed calls from the multiplex PCR reads with MiXCR, one row per CDR3 protein. Among 450,000 to 500,000 distinct CDR3 sequences, less than 25% were seen once, and the ten largest hold around 50%.

The sequencing sample was made of blood. The sequence came from a woman between 70 and 85 years old with Graves' ophthalmopathy. V and J are TRBV11-3 and TRBJ2-1, with 13 bases identical to TRBD2. CDR3 residues: CASSLGTSGSEQFF. The CDR3 DNA reads TGTGCCAGCAGCTTAGGGACTAGCGGGAGTGAGCAGTTCTTC.